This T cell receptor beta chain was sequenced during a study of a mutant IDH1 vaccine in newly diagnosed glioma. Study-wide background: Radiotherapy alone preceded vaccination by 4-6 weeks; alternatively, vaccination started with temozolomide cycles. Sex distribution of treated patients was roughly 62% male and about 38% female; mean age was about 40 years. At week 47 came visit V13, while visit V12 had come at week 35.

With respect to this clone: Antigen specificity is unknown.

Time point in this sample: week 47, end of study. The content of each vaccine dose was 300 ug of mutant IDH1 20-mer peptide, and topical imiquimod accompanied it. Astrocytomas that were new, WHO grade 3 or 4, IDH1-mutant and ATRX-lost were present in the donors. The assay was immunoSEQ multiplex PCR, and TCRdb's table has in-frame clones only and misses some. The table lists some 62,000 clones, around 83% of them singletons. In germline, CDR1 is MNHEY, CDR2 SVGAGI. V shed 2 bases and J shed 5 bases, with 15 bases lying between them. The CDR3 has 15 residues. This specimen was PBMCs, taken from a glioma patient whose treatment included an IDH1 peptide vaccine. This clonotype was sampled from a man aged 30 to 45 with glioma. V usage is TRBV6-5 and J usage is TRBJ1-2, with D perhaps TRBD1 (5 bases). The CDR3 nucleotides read TGTGCCAGCAGTTACGCGCGGTGGCAGGGATATGGCTACACCTTC. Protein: CASSYARWQGYGYTF.